This section outlines one T cell receptor beta chain sequence together with its context. The antigen it recognizes is unknown. One base away there is no much larger clone; base qualities are not given. Receptors were amplified or captured by the immunoSEQ multiplex PCR assay. The multiplex PCR relied on a mix of 60 forward primers for TCR Vbeta segments and 13 reverse primers for TCR Jbeta segments. A multiplex PCR assay on genomic DNA amplified the CDR3 region of rearranged TCR beta genes. The Illumina HiSeq System was used to sequence the amplified TCR beta libraries as 87-base-pair reads. The source study handled its data this way. A later analysis tallied some 79 million unique TCR beta chains across the 650 to 750 repertoires, and some 10 million of those chains were shared by two or more donors. A nearest-neighbor algorithm error-corrected the raw reads and collapsed the reads into unique sequences, merging closely related sequences to remove PCR and sequencing errors. To assign V, D and J gene segments, CDR3 sequences were aligned to IMGT reference sequences. Each retained sequence needed at least a six-nucleotide match to both a V gene segment and a J gene segment. A rearrangement counted as productive if the CDR3 had no stop codons and remained in frame with V and J, and every other rearrangement counted as non-productive. CDR3 was defined by IMGT convention, running from the second conserved V-encoded cysteine to the conserved J-encoded phenylalanine. The earlier analysis of some 550 of the donors excluded any sequence lacking an unambiguous match to a single V gene segment. An earlier analysis of several hundred of the donors classified V segments as functional when productive rearrangements were above 56.7% and as segregating when the standard deviation between donors was above 5%. A statistical classification framework was built for diagnosing cytomegalovirus status from the catalog of TCR beta chain sequences. In a later analysis, V and J genes were assigned by comparing TCR nucleotide sequences against IMGT/GENE-DB human TR gene sequences. A later analysis assigned CDR3 sequences and most-parsimonious VDJ recombination scenarios with the TCRdist pipeline. In a later analysis, each TCR beta chain was defined by its CDR3 amino acid sequence together with its V-gene family, and reads without a unique V-gene family were excluded. As a way to deal with suspected cross-contamination and a sequencing artifact, a later analysis dropped roughly 600 nucleotide sequences that were highly shared and had low generation probability. In a later analysis, a clonal expansion index was calculated for each public chain from normalized within-repertoire ranks of inferred template counts. In a later analysis, generation probabilities were computed with a VDJ recombination model fitted to out-of-frame rearrangements, and the resulting probabilities were checked against IGoR. A later analysis scored TCR-TCR, TCR-HLA and TCR-CMV co-occurrence with hypergeometric tests, applying a repertoire-size bias correction to TCR pairs. False discovery rates were estimated in a later analysis by permuting HLA or CMV assignments 20 times. In a later analysis, co-occurring TCRs were grouped with DBSCAN, and TCRdist sequence similarity was added when clustering was performed within HLA-allele-positive subsets. Repertoires with fewer than 30,000 or more than 120,000 public chains were left out of co-occurrence clustering, as were five repertoires with anomalous nucleotide sharing. TCRdb provides this immuneACCESS table in a form limited to in-frame rearrangements. Some clones are lacking; in checked studies, under half of them reflect an unresolved V gene, and why the rest are absent is not known. The D gene and trimming were derived from the DNA, and the V and J assignments and clone size from that table. For this sample the table gives 100,000 to 150,000 clones, of which 83% were detected only once. The ten largest clonotypes hold roughly 4% of the sample.

The cohort was made up of hundreds of healthy bone marrow donors. Cohort members were all nominally healthy when sampled, although unrecorded immune exposures were likely present. The donor tested CMV seropositive, placing the donor among the approximately 310 seropositive members of the cohort. A peripheral blood sample was collected from each donor, and TCR beta sequencing was performed on peripheral blood mononuclear cells. Genomic DNA extraction from the blood cell samples was performed with the Qiagen DNeasy Blood Extraction Kit. V is pruned by 5 bases and J by 4 bases, leaving 5 bases of the junction without a gene match. The CDR3 spans 15 residues, from the cysteine through the phenylalanine. Only CDR3 DNA is held: 45 bases, read in frame from base 1. CDR1 and CDR2, per the germline V gene, are SGHTA and FQGTGA. This entry comes from a study of cytomegalovirus exposure and HLA in healthy donors (dated by TCRdb to 2017 to 2019). With respect to the entire study: In an earlier analysis of some 610 of the donors, approximately 300 Gb of sequence data and about 110 million unique TCR beta sequences from roughly 180 million T cells were reported. An early release covering around 630 HLA-typed donors comprised about 300 gigabases of sequencing data and approximately 85 million unique TCR sequences. Among the roughly 390 genotyped donors, about 85% belonged to the genetic ancestry cluster associated with self-reported Caucasian donors. The study was designed to test whether signatures of past pathogen exposure could be identified by cataloging public T cell receptors. The study used immunosequencing to profile the T cell repertoires of more than 650 subjects and linked those repertoires to cytomegalovirus serostatus. Besides the first cohort of roughly 640 subjects, a separate validation cohort made up of 120 different subjects was used. To predict cytomegalovirus infection status, the study combined high-throughput TCR immunosequencing, statistical association of individual TCRs with disease status, and machine learning. A later analysis re-examined previously published TCR beta repertoires from 500 to 700 donors and added high-resolution HLA genotyping to investigate patterns of TCR occurrence. Rather than drawing on any new phenotypic data, the later analysis identified candidate immune exposures from TCR beta sequences and the way those sequences occurred across donors. An earlier analysis of fewer than 750 of the donors used high-throughput TCR beta sequencing to judge whether each TCR beta V gene segment behaved as functional or pseudogenic. Donor age, sex, ethnicity and CMV serostatus were compiled alongside the repertoire data. Genome-wide SNP genotypes for about 60% of the roughly 670 donors were used in a later genetic analysis, which treated that subset as a discovery cohort. All discovery cohort repertoires had been generated on a single sequencing platform. HLA typing included class I and class II loci at four-digit resolution. The number of typed donors differed by locus: roughly 629-640 for A, B, C, DRB1 and DQB1; 500 to 550 for DQA1; approximately 610 for DPA1; and about 470 for DPB1. Several DR-DQ haplotypes were treated as single units for association and clustering because of strong linkage in the cohort. Across 300 to 400 genotyped donors of the cohort, an average of 235,054 unique TCR beta nucleotide sequences per donor were sequenced, and around 19% of those sequences were non-productive. Findings and caveats that apply to the study as a whole: In a later analysis, most CMV-associated TCR beta chains were found to appear HLA-restricted, with HLA associations seemingly driven largely by CMV exposure. The sequencing pipeline was judged likely to have produced a cluster of highly shared sequence variants as a technical artifact. In this cohort, only TCR beta chains were sequenced, and detectable features were limited by the absence of alpha or paired-chain data. HLA typing was unavailable for some donors at each locus, so association tests used only the typed subset. A further reported finding was that TCR beta sequences accurately predicted the HLA-A and HLA-B alleles for most subjects in the first cohort. Compared with equally common non-associated chains, HLA-associated TCR beta chains in a later analysis were more clonally expanded and had lower generation probabilities. The authors suggested that the approach could potentially be generalized to other disease states and immunological phenotypes. Roughly uniform sequencing depth across donors was assumed in presence/absence analyses, although this assumption may not hold. In an earlier analysis of around 600 of the donors, most TCR beta V segments were observed in productive rearrangements about 90% or about 30% of the time, broadly matching IMGT annotations. A later analysis associated about 16,000 TCR beta sequences with specific HLA alleles at a false discovery rate of 0.05. Most TCR sequences were observed very rarely across donors, whereas some public TCRs were present in many individuals. Linkage disequilibrium might explain the correlated functional status among segregating V segments, but an unknown experimental factor could not be ruled out. When HLA alleles, especially DR and DQ, strongly co-occurred, TCR associations were difficult to assign to individual alleles. Around 16 rarely observed V segments, including chromosome 9 orphons, were excluded from the earlier analysis of about 500 of the donors because counts were too low. According to a later analysis, TCR association rates differed among HLA loci, with DRB1 alleles showing the most associated TCRs and HLA-C alleles showing the fewest. In a later genetic analysis, a missense DCLRE1C variant was associated with V-gene and J-gene trimming of TCR beta chains, and the association was replicated in an independent cohort. In a later analysis, several top co-occurrence clusters were reported to appear linked to parvovirus B19, influenza, CMV and Epstein-Barr virus. The only immune exposure information available for the cohort was CMV serostatus. A few of the identified cytomegalovirus-associated TCR beta chains were confirmed in vitro to be specific for cytomegalovirus antigens. A later genetic analysis reported fewer N-insertions in productive TCRs among donors in an Asian-associated ancestry cluster than the approximately 700-donor mean. The classifier was reported to diagnose cytomegalovirus status with high specificity and sensitivity in both the original and validation cohorts. The study gave a list of 150 to 200 TCR beta chains associated with cytomegalovirus. Some IMGT-functional V segments, including TRBV6-2 and TRBV6-3, could not be distinguished by the 87-base-pair reads and were therefore excluded.

The chain was built from TRBV7-3 and TRBJ2-1; TRBD2 aligns with 10 central bases. The source is a woman in her thirties or forties in good health and CMV-seropositive. The sample taken for sequencing was PBMCs. The CDR3 protein: CASSPSGRGYNEQFF. The sequenced DNA: TGTGCCAGCAGCCCGAGCGGGAGGGGTTACAATGAGCAGTTCTTC.